The 19 T cell receptor beta chains presented below share a single source sample, sequenced in a study of vaccination and CD4 T cells after COVID-19. Their cognate antigens are unknown. Treatment given: approximately 10-day PBMC culture with coronavirus spike peptide pools or control peptides (ViraFEST assay). Sequence data for DNA of cultured CD4+ T cells were generated by the Oncomine TCR Beta short-read assay. TCRdb used MiXCR to reprocess the PCR reads, holding one entry per CDR3 protein. The top ten clones hold less than 7.5% of a sample with about 18,000 distinct CDR3 sequences, roughly 50% of them seen once. Sequencing was performed on CD4+ T cells from blood, cultured in vitro. The receptors here all came from a human donor who had recovered from COVID-19.

This clonotype appeared a few times. V and J are TRBV28 and TRBJ1-1; 9 bases agree with TRBD1. This CDR3 spans 14 amino acids. The V and J ends lost 6 bases and 5 bases, in that order; junction bases with no gene match: 7. Germline V lookup: CDR1 MDHEN, CDR2 SYDVKM. Here the CDR3 reads CASRAPGQGTEAFF. CDR3 nucleotides: TGTGCCAGCAGGGCCCCGGGACAGGGAACTGAAGCTTTCTTT.

The rearrangement joins TRBV19 to TRBJ2-3; 12 positions agree with TRBD1. The germline V gene has CDR1 LNHDA and CDR2 SQIVND (reference sequence). The CDR3 length is 16 residues. J lost 3 bases, V lost 5 bases, and 6 bases had no gene match. CDR3 amino acids: CASSPWGQGATDTQYF. CDR3 DNA sequence: TGTGCCAGTAGTCCTTGGGGACAGGGGGCAACAGATACGCAGTATTTT.

This clonotype occurred once. The rearrangement joins TRBV7-8 to TRBJ2-1; no definite D call. The CDR3 length is 15 residues. Between the trimmed V and J ends, which lost 2 bases and 7 bases, there was a span of 15 bases. CDR1 is SGHVS and CDR2 is FQNEAQ in the germline V gene. The CDR3 is CASSLNVARFNEQFF. CDR3 nucleotide sequence: TGTGCCAGCAGCTTAAATGTGGCGAGATTTAATGAGCAGTTCTTC.

The rearrangement joins TRBV6-1 to TRBJ1-5; no clear D. With 8 bases removed from V and 6 bases from J, the gap between germline ends came to 11 bases. This CDR3 is built from 12 residues. Germline assignment: CDR1 MNHNS and CDR2 SASEGT. The CDR3 loop reads CASGWAGQPQHF. Here the CDR3 DNA reads TGTGCCAGCGGGTGGGCAGGTCAGCCCCAGCATTTT.

This chain joins TRBV30 and TRBJ1-2, with no clear D. Trimming removed 2 bases at V and 0 bases at J, with 13 bases between. CDR3 length: 15 amino acids. Germline CDR1 is GTSNPN and CDR2 is SVGIG (reference sequence). The CDR3 reads CAWSKGLPANYGYTF. The CDR3 DNA sequence: TGTGCCTGGAGTAAAGGGCTCCCAGCTAACTATGGCTACACCTTC.

The gene calls are TRBV12-3 or TRBV12-4 and TRBJ2-5, with 8 bases identical to TRBD1. V dropped 3 bases and J dropped 5; count of bases not matched to a gene: 8. The CDR3 sequence is 15 residues long. This chain's CDR3 is CASSFVQGGLETQYF. Here the CDR3 DNA reads TGTGCCAGCAGTTTCGTACAGGGGGGTCTGGAGACCCAGTACTTC.

This clonotype has a handful of counts. This chain joins TRBV25-1 and TRBJ1-2; D remains unclear. This CDR3 has 12 residues. Germline CDR1 is MGHDK and CDR2 is SYGVNS. With 2 bases removed from V and 5 bases from J, the gap between germline ends came to 6 bases. For the CDR3, the DNA is TGTGCCAGCAGTGAAGGAGGGTATGGCTACACCTTC. It specifies CASSEGGYGYTF.

The rearrangement uses TRBV7-2 and TRBJ2-7; D is perhaps TRBD1 (5 bases). Germline values: CDR1 SGHTA, CDR2 FQGNSA. V was cut by 1 base and J by 0 bases, with 10 bases left in between. The CDR3 consists of 15 residues. CDR3 DNA: TGTGCCAGCAGCTTAGATTCAGGGTCCTCCTACGAGCAGTACTTC. It translates to CASSLDSGSSYEQYF.

This chain joins TRBV20-1 and TRBJ2-7; 9 bases agree with TRBD1. After removal of 6 bases from V and 5 bases from J, the junction contained 11 bases not matched to a gene. This CDR3 spans 14 amino acids. The germline gives CDR1 DFQATT, CDR2 SNEGSKA (reference sequence). The CDR3 here is CSASSGTGTHEQYF. CDR3 coding DNA: TGCAGTGCGTCGTCGGGGACAGGGACCCACGAGCAGTACTTC.

The chain links TRBV10-1 to TRBJ1-1; D gene ambiguous. Trimming removed 6 bases at V and 1 base at J, with 15 bases between. The CDR3 is made up of 15 amino acids. Germline V gives CDR1 WNHNN, CDR2 SYGVQD (reference sequence). CDR3 sequence reads: CASSDRINGNTEAFF. CDR3 coding DNA: TGCGCCAGCAGCGATAGGATAAACGGGAACACTGAAGCTTTCTTT.

The chain has TRBV20-1 and TRBJ1-2; D is possibly TRBD1 (6 bases). Germline V gene lookup returns CDR1 DFQATT and CDR2 SNEGSKA (reference sequence). The length of the CDR3 is 15 residues. Trimming took 3 bases from V and 5 from J, leaving 19 bases between them. CDR3: CSASGGRGAWYGYTF. The DNA of the CDR3 is TGCAGTGCTAGCGGGGGCAGGGGAGCGTGGTATGGCTACACCTTC.

The J gene is TRBJ1-1, the V gene TRBV2; D ambiguous. Germline CDR1 and CDR2: SNHLY and FYNNEI. CDR3 length: 14 residues. Between the trimmed V and J ends, which lost 1 base and 5 bases, there was a span of 11 bases. The CDR3 is CASSEETAGTEAFF. In DNA form, the CDR3 reads TGTGCCAGCAGTGAAGAGACGGCCGGGACTGAAGCTTTCTTT.

V and J are TRBV27 and TRBJ2-1; D assignment may be TRBD1 or TRBD2 (5 bases each). The germline V gene encodes CDR1 MNHEY and CDR2 SMNVEV (reference sequence). Trimming stripped 3 bases from V and 4 bases from J, with 13 bases between. CDR3 length: 15 residues. CDR3 region: CASSFEGTGYNEQFF. CDR3 sequence (DNA): TGTGCCAGCAGTTTCGAGGGGACGGGGTACAATGAGCAGTTCTTC.

Only a few counts were recorded for this clonotype. The V and J genes are TRBV28 and TRBJ2-7, with D possibly being TRBD1 or TRBD2 (6 bases each). The germline V gene has CDR1 MDHEN and CDR2 SYDVKM. The CDR3 runs 13 residues. V lost 4 bases and J 0 bases, leaving 7 bases between the germline ends. In DNA, the CDR3 is TGTGCCAGCAGTTGGGGGGCCTCCTACGAGCAGTACTTC. Translating it yields CASSWGASYEQYF. The whole variable domain, remainder taken from reference TRBV28 and TRBJ2-7, is DVKVTQSSRYLVKRTGEKVFLECVQDMDHENMFWYRQDPGLGLRLIYFSYDVKMKEKGDIPEGYSVSREKKERFSLILESASTNQTSMYLCASSWGASYEQYFGPGTRLTVT.

This clonotype was detected a few times. The rearrangement joins TRBV30 to TRBJ2-5; D not certain. V shed 2 bases and J shed 5 bases, with 15 bases lying between them. The CDR3 spans 14 residues. Per the germline V gene, CDR1 is GTSNPN and CDR2 is SVGIG (reference sequence). Written as DNA, the CDR3 is TGTGCCTGGAGTACCACGCCGGTTGGGGAGACCCAGTACTTC. Encoded protein: CAWSTTPVGETQYF.

The J gene is TRBJ2-2, the V gene TRBV27; tentative D call: TRBD1 (6 bases). Germline V gene sequence: CDR1 MNHEY, CDR2 SMNVEV (reference sequence). This CDR3 region has 14 residues. Between the trimmed V and J ends, which lost 2 bases and 6 bases, there was a span of 10 bases. The CDR3 loop is CASSLSKGAGELFF. The CDR3, as DNA: TGTGCCAGCAGTTTAAGTAAGGGGGCCGGGGAGCTGTTTTTT.

The V gene is TRBV7-9, the J gene TRBJ1-4; weak D call: TRBD1 (6 bases). Germline CDR1 is SEHNR and CDR2 is FQNEAQ (reference sequence). The CDR3 contains 13 residues. V was trimmed by 0 bases and J by 13 bases, leaving 12 bases between them. The CDR3 spells CASSLASQGPLFF. In nucleotides, the CDR3 is TGTGCCAGCAGCTTAGCGTCACAGGGACCACTGTTTTTT.

In this sample, this clonotype turned up a few times. The chain recombines TRBV6-1 with TRBJ2-7; TRBD1 matches 9 bases. This CDR3 has 12 residues. Germline CDR1 is MNHNS and CDR2 is SASEGT. V shed 6 bases and J 3 bases; nucleotides not matched to a gene: 0. The CDR3 protein is CASRTGGYEQYF. The CDR3 DNA reads TGTGCCAGCAGGACAGGGGGCTACGAGCAGTACTTC.

The V gene is TRBV20-1, the J gene TRBJ2-2; possible D gene TRBD2, 5 bases. Deletions cut 1 base from V and 2 bases from J, with 17 bases between. Germline assignment: CDR1 DFQATT and CDR2 SNEGSKA (reference sequence). The CDR3 has 17 amino acids. DNA for the CDR3: TGCAGTGCTAGAGTGGTCGAGGGAATGAGAAACACCGGGGAGCTGTTTTTT. Its translation: CSARVVEGMRNTGELFF.